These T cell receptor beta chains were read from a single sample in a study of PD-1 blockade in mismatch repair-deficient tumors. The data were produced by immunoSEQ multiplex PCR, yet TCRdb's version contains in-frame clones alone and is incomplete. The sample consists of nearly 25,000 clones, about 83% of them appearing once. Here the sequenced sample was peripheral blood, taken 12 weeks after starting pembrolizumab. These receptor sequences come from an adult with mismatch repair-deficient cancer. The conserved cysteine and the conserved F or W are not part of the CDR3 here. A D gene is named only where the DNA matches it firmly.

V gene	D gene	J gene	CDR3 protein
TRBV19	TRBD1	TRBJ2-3	ASSPGQGRGTQY
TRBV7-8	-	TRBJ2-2	ASSLGAFPAGELF
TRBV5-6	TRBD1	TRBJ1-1	ASSRDRGRVNTEAF
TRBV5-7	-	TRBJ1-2	ASSLALTNYGYT
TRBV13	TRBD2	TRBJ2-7	ASSVAGGRSYEQY
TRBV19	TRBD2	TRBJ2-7	ASSIGGLAGAEQY
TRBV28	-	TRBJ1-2	ASRSLGRGPTYGYT
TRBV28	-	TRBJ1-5	ASKGRDFGQPQH
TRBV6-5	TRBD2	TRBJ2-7	ASSYWSSGSYEQY
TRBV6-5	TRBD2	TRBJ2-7	ASSGRLAFAYEQY
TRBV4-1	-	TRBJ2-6	ASSHLRGVGSGANVLT
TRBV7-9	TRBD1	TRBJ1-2	ASSLDGTGAGYT
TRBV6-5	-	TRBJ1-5	ASSYTYLRNQPQH
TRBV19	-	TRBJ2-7	ASSMSSQLSQY
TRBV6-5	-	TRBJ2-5	ASSSEETQY
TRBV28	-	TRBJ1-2	ASSLRRLGADGYT
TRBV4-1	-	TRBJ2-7	ASSQDPHYFQSYEQY
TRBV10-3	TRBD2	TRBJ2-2	AISGALTSPDAGELF
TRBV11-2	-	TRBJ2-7	ASSLGGGTEQY
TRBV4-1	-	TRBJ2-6	ASSLAEGSGANVLT
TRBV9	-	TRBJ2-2	ASSARGNTGELF
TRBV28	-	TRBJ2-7	ASTWRDSYEQY
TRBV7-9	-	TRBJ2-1	ASSSQPNEQF
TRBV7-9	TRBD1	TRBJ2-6	ASSLGQGSPISGANVLT
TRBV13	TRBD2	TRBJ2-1	ASSPRLAASGEQF
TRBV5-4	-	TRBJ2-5	ASSLGGSQETQY
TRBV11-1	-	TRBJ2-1	ASSFRLALGNEQF
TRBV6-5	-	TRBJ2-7	ASSPSTLDKDEQY
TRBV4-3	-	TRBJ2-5	ASSQGREWETQY
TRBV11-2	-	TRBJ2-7	ASSFGASEPYEQY
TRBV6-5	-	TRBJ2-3	ASSYSGGRADTQY
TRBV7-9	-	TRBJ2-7	ASSLDLYEQY
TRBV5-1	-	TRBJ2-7	ASSFGTISYEQY